The 22 T cell receptor beta chains below were found in one sample sequenced in a study of T cells in Graves' hyperthyroidism and ophthalmopathy (dated by TCRdb to the late 2010s). Library prep was done by multiplex PCR. Reads for this sample came from an Illumina HiSeq 2000. The TCR beta CDR3 regions were amplified from the RNA transcripts. For the first round of RT-PCR on the TCR CDR3, the HTBI primer set was used together with the Qiagen OneStep RT-PCR kit. TCRdb handled the public reads itself, with Q25 trimming in fastp and clone calling in MiXCR, and kept productive beta chains. Rows are combined by CDR3 protein, so each entry shows the most common genes and DNA. The sample table shows about 720,000 distinct CDR3 sequences, and about 16% are seen once. The ten largest account for approximately 8.4% of the sample. Material for sequencing was blood. These receptors all stem from a man in his late teens or twenties with Graves' hyperthyroidism.

The V call is TRBV11-2, the J call TRBJ2-7; TRBD1 agrees at 7 bases. Germline-derived CDR1 and CDR2 are SGHAT and FQNNGV. The V and J ends lost 4 bases and 0 bases, in that order; junction bases with no gene match: 6. This CDR3 spans 15 amino acids. The CDR3 DNA is TGTGCCAGCAGCTCCCGGACAGGCGCCTCCTACGAGCAGTACTTC. As protein: CASSSRTGASYEQYF. Full variable domain (missing parts from reference TRBV11-2 and TRBJ2-7): EAGVAQSPRYKIIEKRQSVAFWCNPISGHATLYWYQQILGQGPKLLIQFQNNGVVDDSQLPKDRFSAERLKGVDSTLKIQPAKLEDSAVYLCASSSRTGASYEQYFGPGTRLTVT.

The chain links TRBV19 to TRBJ1-2, with TRBD1 matching 8 bases. V was pared by 6 bases and J by 4 bases, with 4 bases of the junction left unmatched. CDR1 is LNHDA, CDR2 SQIVND, per germline (reference sequence). The CDR3 has 13 amino acids. For the CDR3, the DNA is TGTGCCAGTAGGGTGGGACAGGCCTATGGCTACACCTTC. Translating gives CASRVGQAYGYTF.

The rearrangement joins TRBV20-1 to TRBJ2-6; 13 positions agree with TRBD2. CDR1 is DFQATT, CDR2 SNEGSKA, per germline (reference sequence). Trimming at V came to 2 bases and at J to 4 bases, leaving 11 bases not matched to a gene. The CDR3 totals 19 residues. CDR3 sequence: CSARTRLAGGREGANVLTF. CDR3 sequence (DNA): TGCAGTGCTAGAACCCGACTAGCGGGAGGAAGAGAGGGGGCCAACGTCCTGACTTTC.

This clonotype occurred many times. V and J are TRBV2 and TRBJ1-5; possible D gene TRBD1, 6 bases. V was cut by 10 bases and J by 6 bases, with 19 bases left in between. The CDR3 has 14 residues. Germline CDR1 and CDR2: SNHLY and FYNNEI. The DNA of the CDR3 is TGTGCCACCGCCCAGGGGAGATGGAGTCAGCCCCAGCATTTT. Translating gives CATAQGRWSQPQHF.

This clonotype showed up many times. V usage is TRBV30 and J usage is TRBJ1-5; 7 nucleotides match TRBD1. The germline CDR1 and CDR2 sequences are GTSNPN and SVGIG (reference sequence). J gave up 0 bases and V 4 bases, and 3 bases lay outside the gene matches. The CDR3 covers 14 residues. For the CDR3, the DNA is TGTGCCTGGACCCGACAGGGTAGCAATCAGCCCCAGCATTTT. It yields the protein CAWTRQGSNQPQHF.

In regard to this clonotype: This may come from a read error, since a much larger clone is one base off. The V call is TRBV7-8, the J call TRBJ2-1; the D is unclear. V lost 5 bases and J lost 0, with 11 bases in between. Germline V CDR1 and CDR2: SGHVS, FQNEAQ. The CDR3 length is 15 residues. Here the CDR3 DNA reads TGTGCCAGCAGCCCCAGGATAAGCTCCTACAATGAGCAGTTCTTC. Amino acids: CASSPRISSYNEQFF. Full variable domain (remainder filled in from reference TRBV7-8 and TRBJ2-1): GAGVSQSPRYKVAKRGQDVALRCDPISGHVSLFWYQQALGQGPEFLTYFQNEAQLDKSGLPSDRFFAERPEGSVSTLKIQRTQQEDSAVYLCASSPRISSYNEQFFGPGTRLTVL.

This clonotype was counted a few times. The V gene is TRBV5-1, the J gene TRBJ2-7; 8 bases map to TRBD1. This CDR3 comprises 14 residues. J lost 6 bases, V lost 3 bases, and 8 bases had no gene match. From germline, CDR1 is SGHRS and CDR2 YFSETQ. As DNA, the CDR3 is TGCGCCAGCAGCTCCGGGACAGGTGCTCTCGAGCAGTACTTC. It codes for CASSSGTGALEQYF.

This chain uses TRBV19 with TRBJ2-7; the D gene is possibly TRBD1 (6 bases). With 5 bases removed from V and 3 bases from J, the gap between germline ends came to 14 bases. Germline assignment: CDR1 LNHDA and CDR2 SQIVND (reference sequence). The CDR3 is 14 residues long. The CDR3 region has the DNA TGTGCCAGTAGTTTCGACAGGTTCAACTACGAGCAGTACTTC. Its protein product is CASSFDRFNYEQYF.

This chain connects TRBV5-4 to TRBJ1-2; 7 bases agree with TRBD1. Germline trimming cut 3 bases from V and 8 bases from J; bases unmatched to any gene: 7. CDR1 is SGHNT, CDR2 YYREEE, per germline (reference sequence). The CDR3 length is 13 residues. CDR3 protein: CASSSGGAQGYTF. CDR3 sequence (DNA): TGTGCCAGCAGCTCAGGGGGGGCGCAAGGCTACACCTTC.

This clonotype was seen repeatedly, ten times or more. The chain couples TRBV30 to TRBJ2-7, with 9 bases identical to TRBD1. This CDR3 spans 13 amino acids. Unmatched junction bases numbered 4, after V lost 4 bases and J lost 3 bases. The V gene's germline CDR1 is GTSNPN and CDR2 SVGIG (reference sequence). The CDR3 sequence is CAWMDRGYYEQYF. The CDR3 coding sequence is TGTGCCTGGATGGACAGGGGATACTACGAGCAGTACTTC.

A few counts support this clonotype. The chain combines TRBV20-1 with TRBJ2-7; 13 nucleotides agree with TRBD2. V trimming: 5 bases; J trimming: 1 base; junction bases outside the gene matches: 8. The length of the CDR3 is 16 residues. Germline V gene lookup returns CDR1 DFQATT and CDR2 SNEGSKA (reference sequence). CDR3 in DNA: TGCAGTGCTGCCGGACTAGCGGGAGCCCTTTCCTACGAGCAGTACTTC. Translating gives CSAAGLAGALSYEQYF.

This clonotype was picked up many times. The rearrangement joins TRBV6-1 to TRBJ2-7; D is perhaps TRBD2 (6 bases). Germline V gene sequence: CDR1 MNHNS, CDR2 SASEGT. CDR3 length: 12 amino acids. V lost 6 bases, J lost 3 bases, and 9 bases lay in between. The CDR3 here is CASRRRDYEQYF. The DNA for the CDR3 is TGTGCCAGCAGGAGGCGGGACTACGAGCAGTACTTC.

The table lists this clonotype with many counts. The chain joins TRBV18 to TRBJ1-2; D might be TRBD1 (6 bases). The V gene lost 2 bases and the J gene lost 3 bases, with 10 bases spanning the gap. The CDR3 spans 14 residues. Germline assignment: CDR1 KGHSH and CDR2 LQKENI. The CDR3 coding sequence is TGTGCCAGCTCACCATGGGGGCTGGACTATGGCTACACCTTC. Its translation is CASSPWGLDYGYTF. The full variable domain, with the rest looked up from reference TRBV18 and TRBJ1-2, is NAGVMQNPRHLVRRRGQEARLRCSPMKGHSHVYWYRQLPEEGLKFMVYLQKENIIDESGMPKERFSAEFPKEGPSILRIQQVVRGDSAAYFCASSPWGLDYGYTFGSGTRLTVV.

This clonotype came up many times. The chain carries TRBV2 and TRBJ2-7, with 7 positions matching TRBD1. The CDR3 sequence is 13 residues long. Germline V gene lookup returns CDR1 SNHLY and CDR2 FYNNEI. Losses at the gene ends were 8 bases for V and 2 bases for J; bases not matched to a gene: 6. The CDR3 DNA reads as TGTGCCAGCTGGGGACAGTCCCCCTACGAGCAGTACTTC. This sequence encodes CASWGQSPYEQYF.

The genes are TRBV28 and TRBJ2-2; 13 bases match TRBD2. The germline V gene encodes CDR1 MDHEN and CDR2 SYDVKM. The CDR3 extends over 17 amino acids. With 4 bases clipped from V and 2 bases from J, the junction kept 4 bases outside the gene matches. The CDR3 region is CASSWTSGRVNTGELFF. The CDR3, as DNA: TGTGCCAGCAGTTGGACTAGCGGGAGAGTTAACACCGGGGAGCTGTTTTTT. The whole variable domain, filled in from reference TRBV28 and TRBJ2-2, reads DVKVTQSSRYLVKRTGEKVFLECVQDMDHENMFWYRQDPGLGLRLIYFSYDVKMKEKGDIPEGYSVSREKKERFSLILESASTNQTSMYLCASSWTSGRVNTGELFFGEGSRLTVL.

The chain has TRBV28 and TRBJ1-5; 12 bases match TRBD1. Germline-derived CDR1 and CDR2 are MDHEN and SYDVKM. The CDR3 has 16 amino acids. J lost 5 bases, V lost 6 bases, and 8 bases had no gene match. The CDR3, as DNA: TGTGCCAGCAGCTCATCCGGGACAGGGGGCGATCAGCCCCAGCATTTT. This sequence encodes CASSSSGTGGDQPQHF.

This chain connects TRBV7-2 to TRBJ2-1, with D possibly being TRBD1 or TRBD2 (5 bases each). Germline lookup yields CDR1 SGHTA and CDR2 FQGNSA. Trimming removed 2 bases from V and 8 bases from J, with 13 bases in between. CDR3 length: 14 residues. The CDR3 reads CASSLLPGLDEQFF. DNA of the CDR3: TGTGCCAGCAGCTTATTACCGGGGCTTGATGAGCAGTTCTTC.

In this sample, this clonotype turned up a few times. The chain has TRBV6-1 and TRBJ1-5; D is ambiguous. V shed 1 base and J shed 9 bases, with 10 bases lying between them. Germline CDR1 reads MNHNS; CDR2 reads SASEGT. The CDR3 is made up of 13 amino acids. Here the CDR3 reads CASSEVVVGPQHF. DNA of the CDR3: TGTGCCAGCAGTGAAGTCGTGGTGGGGCCCCAGCATTTT.

This chain uses TRBV30 with TRBJ2-3; tentatively, D is TRBD2 (6 bases). The V gene lost 7 bases and the J gene lost 5 bases, with 22 bases spanning the gap. The CDR3 spans 15 residues. Germline values: CDR1 GTSNPN, CDR2 SVGIG (reference sequence). The CDR3 nucleotides are TGTGCCTCCGTTCCGGGACTCGGGGTGCAAGATACGCAGTATTTT. As protein: CASVPGLGVQDTQYF.

This clonotype showed up many times. The chain is built from TRBV24-1 and TRBJ2-2; D remains ambiguous. The CDR3 is 13 amino acids. V lost 4 bases to trimming and J lost 5 bases, with 7 bases between them. Per the germline V gene, CDR1 is KGHDR and CDR2 is SFDVKD. DNA for the CDR3: TGTGCCACCAGTGACCCCGCGACCGGGGAGCTGTTTTTT. Its protein product is CATSDPATGELFF.

In this sample, this clonotype turned up many times. The chain carries TRBV30 and TRBJ2-1; no clear D gene. The germline CDR1 and CDR2 sequences are GTSNPN and SVGIG (reference sequence). V dropped 5 bases and J dropped 4 bases, with 12 bases sitting between them. This CDR3 has 13 amino acids. CDR3 sequence (DNA): TGTGCCTGGCTAAGACCGGGTTACAATGAGCAGTTCTTC. This sequence encodes CAWLRPGYNEQFF.

This clonotype was observed at least ten times. This chain joins TRBV2 and TRBJ2-5; 7 bases line up with TRBD1. CDR3 length: 14 residues. The V gene end was trimmed by 7 bases and the J gene end by 5 bases; junction bases not matched to a gene: 10. Germline V gene sequence: CDR1 SNHLY, CDR2 FYNNEI. In nucleotides, the CDR3 is TGTGCCAGCACCCTACCGACAGGGTCGGAGACCCAGTACTTC. Translation: CASTLPTGSETQYF.